The 27 T cell receptor beta chains in this list originate from one sample, sequenced in a study of T cell repertoires in cytomegalovirus infection. These receptors' antigens are unknown. In TCRdb, the reads were re-called with MiXCR into one record per CDR3 protein. The sample lists approximately 130,000 distinct CDR3 sequences; more than 20% were seen once. The specimen was PBMCs, sequenced either directly or after in vitro stimulation (not recorded which). These receptors came from a human donor in good health (CMV status not recorded). Some clones in this sample may be carry-over from other donors' samples.

The V call is TRBV9, the J call TRBJ2-1; possibly TRBD2 for D (6 bases). The CDR3 spans 17 residues. Germline V CDR1 and CDR2: SGDLS, YYNGEE. Trimming cost V 3 bases and J 0 bases, with 16 bases left between them. CDR3 in amino acids: CASSARGTPGSYNEQFF. The CDR3 DNA sequence: TGTGCCAGCAGCGCCCGTGGGACTCCAGGCTCCTACAATGAGCAGTTCTTC.

V is TRBV6-2 or TRBV6-3 and J is TRBJ1-1; possible D gene TRBD1, 5 bases. Looked up from germline, CDR1 is MNHEY and CDR2 is SVGEGT. The V gene lost 2 bases and the J gene lost 5 bases, with 12 bases spanning the gap. The CDR3 covers 14 residues. CDR3 region: CASSYGPGRTEAFF. The CDR3, as DNA: TGTGCCAGCAGTTACGGGCCAGGGCGAACTGAAGCTTTCTTT.

This clonotype was observed a few times. V and J are TRBV4-1 and TRBJ2-7, with a tentative D call TRBD1 (5 bases). V was pared by 2 bases and J by 2 bases, with 10 bases between. This CDR3 spans 14 amino acids. Germline values: CDR1 MGHRA, CDR2 YSYEKL. CDR3 DNA: TGCGCCAGCAGCCAACGCGACAGTACCTACGAGCAGTACTTC. Protein sequence: CASSQRDSTYEQYF.

This chain connects TRBV15 to TRBJ1-3; a weak D match, TRBD1 (6 bases). The CDR3 totals 14 residues. The V gene lost 4 bases and the J gene lost 4 bases, with 11 bases spanning the gap. CDR1 LNHNV and CDR2 YYDKDF come from the germline V gene (reference sequence). CDR3 sequence (DNA): TGTGCCACCAGCACCAGGACAGAGGGAAACACCATATATTTT. Protein: CATSTRTEGNTIYF.

The chain links TRBV7-6 to TRBJ2-5; no reliable D call. Between the trimmed V and J ends, which lost 4 bases and 4 bases, there was a span of 7 bases. The CDR3 contains 12 residues. The V gene's germline CDR1 is SGHVS and CDR2 FNYEAQ. The chain's CDR3 is CASSYVVETQYF. As DNA, the CDR3 is TGTGCCAGCAGCTACGTCGTAGAGACCCAGTACTTC. The complete variable domain, with remaining parts taken from reference TRBV7-6 and TRBJ2-5, reads GAGVSQSPRYKVTKRGQDVALRCDPISGHVSLYWYRQALGQGPEFLTYFNYEAQQDKSGLPNDRFSAERPEGSISTLTIQRTEQRDSAMYRCASSYVVETQYFGPGTRLLVL.

This clonotype was detected a few times. The chain employs TRBV7-2 and TRBJ2-5; the match to TRBD2 covers 7 bases. The CDR3 has 14 residues. CDR1 and CDR2 from the germline V gene are SGHTA and FQGNSA. V lost 2 bases, J lost 3 bases, and 3 bases stayed unmatched. The CDR3: CASSLRLAEETQYF. The CDR3 DNA sequence: TGTGCCAGCAGCTTAAGACTAGCCGAAGAGACCCAGTACTTC.

The sample holds many counts of this clonotype. This chain links TRBV7-8 with TRBJ2-3; D is unresolved. Germline V lookup: CDR1 SGHVS, CDR2 FQNEAQ. V lost 6 bases to trimming and J lost 1 base, with 11 bases between them. This CDR3 contains 14 residues. The CDR3 bases are TGTGCCAGCAGGAGATACGAGGGCACAGATACGCAGTATTTT. Amino acid sequence: CASRRYEGTDTQYF.

This chain joins TRBV6-1 and TRBJ2-1; D possibly corresponds to TRBD2 (5 bases). From germline, CDR1 is MNHNS and CDR2 SASEGT. V lost 5 bases, J lost 2 bases, and 13 bases lay in between. The CDR3 has 15 amino acids. CDR3 sequence reads: CASSPSTPAYNEQFF. The CDR3 DNA reads TGTGCCAGCAGTCCTAGCACACCCGCCTACAATGAGCAGTTCTTC.

This rearrangement joins TRBV6-5 to TRBJ2-7; 7 bases agree with TRBD2. The CDR3 covers 14 residues. The J segment lost 5 bases and the V segment lost 10 bases, leaving 14 bases of the junction unmatched. Germline V gene sequence: CDR1 MNHEY, CDR2 SVGAGI. The DNA for the CDR3 is TGTGCCACGTCATCCGGCGGGAGAGTACACGAGCAGTACTTC. Translated, it gives CATSSGGRVHEQYF.

This clonotype was found many times. CDR3 sequence reads: CASSWRLAGTWDSTDTQYF. The CDR3 region has the DNA TGTGCCAGCAGCTGGAGACTAGCGGGAACTTGGGACAGCACAGATACGCAGTATTTT. The chain carries TRBV7-8 and TRBJ2-3; 11 nucleotides align to TRBD2. The CDR3 consists of 19 residues. Germline V CDR1 and CDR2: SGHVS, FQNEAQ. The V gene end was trimmed by 4 bases and the J gene end by 0 bases; junction bases not matched to a gene: 12.

The CDR3 sequence: CSAGEFSEQYF. The DNA of the CDR3 is TGCAGTGCTGGGGAGTTTTCCGAGCAGTACTTC. This chain uses TRBV20-1 with TRBJ2-7; maybe TRBD2 (5 bases). V was trimmed by 5 bases and J by 6 bases, leaving 11 bases between them. Germline-derived CDR1 and CDR2 are DFQATT and SNEGSKA (reference sequence). The CDR3 totals 11 residues.

The CDR3 reads CASSLAVGRGYTF. CDR3 in DNA: TGTGCCAGCAGCTTAGCGGTGGGCCGCGGCTACACCTTC. The chain links TRBV7-9 to TRBJ1-2; D is ambiguous. This CDR3 is 13 amino acids long. CDR1 and CDR2 (germline): SEHNR, FQNEAQ (reference sequence). V was trimmed by 0 bases and J by 8 bases, leaving 10 bases between them.

This clonotype has a handful of counts. J is TRBJ2-3 and V is TRBV15, with 7 bases fitting TRBD2. Germline CDR1 and CDR2: LNHNV and YYDKDF (reference sequence). This CDR3 has 14 residues. Trimming cost V 3 bases and J 3 bases; bases outside gene matches: 3. CDR3 DNA: TGTGCCACCAGCAGGCCGGGAGGAACAGATACGCAGTATTTT. Translated: CATSRPGGTDTQYF.

The table lists this clonotype with a few counts. This chain links TRBV4-1 with TRBJ1-5; the D gene is possibly TRBD1 (5 bases). Germline V lookup: CDR1 MGHRA, CDR2 YSYEKL. V gave up 0 bases and J gave up 5 bases, with 20 bases separating them. The CDR3 runs to 18 residues. The CDR3 spells CASSQEGVQLGQDQPQHF. The CDR3 region has the DNA TGCGCCAGCAGCCAAGAGGGGGTGCAGTTAGGGCAGGATCAGCCCCAGCATTTT.

This chain joins TRBV7-8 and TRBJ2-3; 9 bases line up with TRBD2. J lost 6 bases, V lost 1 base, and 5 bases had no gene match. The CDR3 is made up of 15 amino acids. The germline gives CDR1 SGHVS, CDR2 FQNEAQ. The CDR3, as DNA: TGTGCCAGCAGCTTAGTAGCGGGAGTTGGCGATACGCAGTATTTT. Its protein is CASSLVAGVGDTQYF.

The chain couples TRBV20-1 to TRBJ1-4; possible D gene TRBD1, 5 bases. This CDR3 region has 16 residues. Germline loops: CDR1 DFQATT, CDR2 SNEGSKA (reference sequence). Trimming pared 0 bases from V and 10 bases from J, leaving 21 bases between. The CDR3 region is CSARELGAGHIGKLFF. DNA of the CDR3: TGCAGTGCTAGAGAGCTAGGGGCCGGGCACATCGGAAAACTGTTTTTT.

This clonotype was observed a few times. The chain employs TRBV28 and TRBJ2-2, with D perhaps TRBD1 or TRBD2 (5 bases each). The germline V gene has CDR1 MDHEN and CDR2 SYDVKM. This CDR3 has 16 amino acids. Trimming cost V 4 bases and J 0 bases, with 12 bases left between them. The CDR3 here is CASSSPGSPNTGELFF. The CDR3 region has the DNA TGTGCCAGCAGTTCCCCAGGGAGCCCGAACACCGGGGAGCTGTTTTTT.

V usage is TRBV4-1 and J usage is TRBJ2-7; no definite D call. The CDR3 totals 14 residues. V lost 1 base and J 6 bases, leaving 13 bases between the germline ends. Germline V CDR1 and CDR2: MGHRA, YSYEKL. This chain's CDR3 is CASSQGVGDAEQYF. For the CDR3, the DNA is TGCGCCAGCAGCCAAGGGGTTGGGGATGCCGAGCAGTACTTC.

There are a few counts of this clonotype. This chain links TRBV19 with TRBJ2-7; 7 bases are shared with TRBD2. The CDR3 sequence is 14 residues long. J lost 6 bases, V lost 4 bases, and 9 bases had no gene match. CDR1 is LNHDA and CDR2 is SQIVND in the germline V gene (reference sequence). DNA for the CDR3: TGTGCCAGTAGTACTGCAGCGGGAAAGGGCGAGCAGTACGTC. Protein: CASSTAAGKGEQYV.

This clonotype turned up a few times. The chain carries TRBV5-1 and TRBJ2-6; 10 positions agree with TRBD1. The ends lost 5 bases at V and 1 base at J; junction bases unmatched: 6. Germline V gene lookup returns CDR1 SGHRS and CDR2 YFSETQ. The CDR3 contains 17 residues. This chain's CDR3 is CASREGTGVSGANVLTF. The CDR3 bases are TGCGCCAGCAGGGAGGGGACAGGGGTATCTGGGGCCAACGTCCTGACTTTC. The variable domain in full, completed from reference TRBV5-1 and TRBJ2-6, reads KAGVTQTPRYLIKTRGQQVTLSCSPISGHRSVSWYQQTPGQGLQFLFEYFSETQRNKGNFPGRFSGRQFSNSRSEMNVSTLELGDSALYLCASREGTGVSGANVLTFGAGSRLTVL.

This clonotype was observed many times. The chain joins TRBV12-3 or TRBV12-4 to TRBJ2-7; 7 bases are shared with TRBD2. The J segment lost 4 bases and the V segment lost 7 bases, leaving 22 bases of the junction unmatched. The CDR3 has 18 residues. The CDR3 region is CASIRGLAEHPRDYEQYV. The CDR3 bases are TGTGCCAGCATCCGCGGGCTAGCGGAACACCCCCGGGATTACGAGCAGTACGTC.

This clonotype has just a few counts. The chain joins TRBV7-2 to TRBJ2-5; TRBD1 aligns across 7 bases. The germline gives CDR1 SGHTA, CDR2 FQGNSA. J gave up 4 bases and V 5 bases, and 7 bases lay outside the gene matches. This CDR3 has 14 amino acids. The CDR3 spells CASSGPGQTETQYF. The CDR3 DNA reads as TGTGCCAGCAGCGGACCGGGACAGACAGAGACCCAGTACTTC.

The rearrangement joins TRBV6-2 or TRBV6-3 to TRBJ2-1, with D possibly TRBD1 on 5 matching bases. The CDR3 spans 14 residues. With 8 bases removed from V and 2 bases from J, the gap between germline ends came to 13 bases. The germline CDR1 and CDR2 sequences are MNHEY and SVGEGT. DNA of the CDR3: TGTGCCAGCGAGTCGGACACCACCTACAATGAGCAGTTCTTC. Translation: CASESDTTYNEQFF.

In its sample, this clonotype was seen a few times. The chain joins TRBV6-2 or TRBV6-3 to TRBJ2-7; D may match TRBD1 or TRBD2 (5 bases each). CDR1 and CDR2 (germline): MNHEY, SVGEGT. CDR3 length: 15 residues. The ends were cut back, 4 bases at V and 3 bases at J, with 16 bases in the middle. The DNA of the CDR3 is TGTGCCAGCAGTTCCGCCGGGACGGACCACTACGAGCAGTACTTC. Protein product: CASSSAGTDHYEQYF.

The chain has TRBV28 and TRBJ2-7, with 12 bases matching TRBD1. Per the germline V gene, CDR1 is MDHEN and CDR2 is SYDVKM. The CDR3 sequence is 15 residues long. The ends lost 4 bases at V and 6 bases at J; junction bases unmatched: 7. The DNA for the CDR3 is TGTGCCAGCAGTTCCGGATGGGACAGGGGGCGCGAGCAGTACTTC. This encodes CASSSGWDRGREQYF.

V gene TRBV5-6 combines with J gene TRBJ1-2, with TRBD1 identical over 7 bases. The CDR3 has 16 amino acids. The V and J ends lost 3 bases and 6 bases, in that order; junction bases with no gene match: 14. CDR1 SGHDT and CDR2 YYEEEE come from the germline V gene. The CDR3 is CASSSKGQISLDGYTF. The DNA for the CDR3 is TGTGCCAGCAGCTCCAAGGGACAGATCTCACTTGATGGCTACACCTTC. Supplemented by reference TRBV5-6 and TRBJ1-2, the full variable domain reads DAGVTQSPTHLIKTRGQQVTLRCSPKSGHDTVSWYQQALGQGPQFIFQYYEEEERQRGNFPDRFSGHQFPNYSSELNVNALLLGDSALYLCASSSKGQISLDGYTFGSGTRLTVV.

This clonotype was seen only a few times. V is TRBV7-9 and J is TRBJ2-1; D may match TRBD1 or TRBD2 (5 bases each). The ends were cut back, 1 base at V and 7 bases at J, with 14 bases in the middle. Per germline, CDR1 SEHNR and CDR2 FQNEAQ (reference sequence). The CDR3 runs 15 residues. The CDR3 region is CASSLGYGAKNEQFF. CDR3 DNA sequence: TGTGCCAGCAGCTTAGGTTACGGGGCGAAAAATGAGCAGTTCTTC.